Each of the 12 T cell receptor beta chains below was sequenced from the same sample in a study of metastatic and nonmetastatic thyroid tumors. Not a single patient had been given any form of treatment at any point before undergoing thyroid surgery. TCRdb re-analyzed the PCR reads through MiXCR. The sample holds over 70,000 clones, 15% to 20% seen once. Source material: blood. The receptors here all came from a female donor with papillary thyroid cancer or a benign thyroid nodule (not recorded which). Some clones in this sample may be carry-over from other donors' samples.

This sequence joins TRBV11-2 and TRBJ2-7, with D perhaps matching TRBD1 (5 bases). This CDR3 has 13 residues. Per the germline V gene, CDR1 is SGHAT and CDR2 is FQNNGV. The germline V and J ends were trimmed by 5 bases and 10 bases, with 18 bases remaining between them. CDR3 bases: TGTGCCAGCAGCCTTAGTTGGGGCGTCGATCAGTACTTC. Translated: CASSLSWGVDQYF.

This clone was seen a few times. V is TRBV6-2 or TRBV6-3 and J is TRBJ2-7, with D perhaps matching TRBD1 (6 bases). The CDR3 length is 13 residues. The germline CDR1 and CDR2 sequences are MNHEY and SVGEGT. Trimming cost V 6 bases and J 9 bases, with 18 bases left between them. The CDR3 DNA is TGTGCCAGCAGGCAAGGGACAATATCTTGGCAGTACTTC. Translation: CASRQGTISWQYF.

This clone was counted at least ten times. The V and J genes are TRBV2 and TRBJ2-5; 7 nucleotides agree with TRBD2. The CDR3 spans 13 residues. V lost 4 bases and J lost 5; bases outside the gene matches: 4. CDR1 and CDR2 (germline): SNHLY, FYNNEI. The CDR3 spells CASSGGGGETQYF. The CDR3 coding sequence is TGTGCCAGCAGTGGCGGGGGTGGCGAGACCCAGTACTTC.

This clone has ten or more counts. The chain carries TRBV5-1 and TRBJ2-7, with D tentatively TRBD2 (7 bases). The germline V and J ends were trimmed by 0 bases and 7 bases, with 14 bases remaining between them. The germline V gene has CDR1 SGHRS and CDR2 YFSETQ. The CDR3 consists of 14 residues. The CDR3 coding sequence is TGCGCCAGCAGCTTGGAAGGGGGGGCGAGGGAGCAGTACTTC. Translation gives CASSLEGGAREQYF.

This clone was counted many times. Here the CDR3 reads CASSLDQGGNTGELFF. In DNA, the CDR3 is TGTGCCAGCAGCTTAGATCAGGGCGGGAACACCGGGGAGCTGTTTTTT. The V and J genes are TRBV11-2 and TRBJ2-2, with D possibly being TRBD1 (5 bases). Germline lookup yields CDR1 SGHAT and CDR2 FQNNGV. This CDR3 contains 16 residues. Trimming pared 0 bases from V and 1 base from J, leaving 9 bases between. Variable domain in full (rest from reference TRBV11-2 and TRBJ2-2): EAGVAQSPRYKIIEKRQSVAFWCNPISGHATLYWYQQILGQGPKLLIQFQNNGVVDDSQLPKDRFSAERLKGVDSTLKIQPAKLEDSAVYLCASSLDQGGNTGELFFGEGSRLTVL.

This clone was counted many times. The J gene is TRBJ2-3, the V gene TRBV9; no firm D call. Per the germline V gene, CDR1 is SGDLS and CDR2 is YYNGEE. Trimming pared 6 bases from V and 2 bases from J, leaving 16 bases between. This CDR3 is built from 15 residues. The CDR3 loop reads CASNANALHTDTQYF. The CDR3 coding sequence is TGTGCCAGCAACGCCAACGCGCTCCACACAGATACGCAGTATTTT.

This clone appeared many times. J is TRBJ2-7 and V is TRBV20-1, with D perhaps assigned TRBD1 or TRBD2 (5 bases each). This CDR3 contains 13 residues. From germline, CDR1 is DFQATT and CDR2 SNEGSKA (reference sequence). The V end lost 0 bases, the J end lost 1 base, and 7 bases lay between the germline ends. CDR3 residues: CSARDWGSYEQYF. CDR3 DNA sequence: TGCAGTGCTAGAGATTGGGGGTCCTACGAGCAGTACTTC.

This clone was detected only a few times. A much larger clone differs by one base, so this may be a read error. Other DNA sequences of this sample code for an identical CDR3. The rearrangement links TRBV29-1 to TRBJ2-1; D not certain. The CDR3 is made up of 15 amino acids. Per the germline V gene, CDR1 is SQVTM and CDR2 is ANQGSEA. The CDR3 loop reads CSSKAAASSYNEQFF. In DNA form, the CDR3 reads TGCAGTTCTAAGGCGGCGGCAAGCTCCTACAATGAGCAGTTCTTC.

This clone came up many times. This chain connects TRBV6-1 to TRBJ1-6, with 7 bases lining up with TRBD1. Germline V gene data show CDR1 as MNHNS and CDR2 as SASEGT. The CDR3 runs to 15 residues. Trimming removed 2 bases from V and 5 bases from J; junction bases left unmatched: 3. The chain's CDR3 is CASSERDSNNSPLHF. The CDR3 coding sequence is TGTGCCAGCAGTGAAAGGGACAGTAATAATTCACCCCTCCACTTT.

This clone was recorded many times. The CDR3, as DNA: TGTGCCACCAGCATGAGGGAAGCGGCGGGTGAGCAGTTCTTC. Protein: CATSMREAAGEQFF. The rearrangement links TRBV15 to TRBJ2-1; possibly TRBD2 for D (5 bases). The CDR3 length is 14 residues. The germline V gene has CDR1 LNHNV and CDR2 YYDKDF (reference sequence). V shed 4 bases and J shed 9 bases, with 16 bases lying between them.

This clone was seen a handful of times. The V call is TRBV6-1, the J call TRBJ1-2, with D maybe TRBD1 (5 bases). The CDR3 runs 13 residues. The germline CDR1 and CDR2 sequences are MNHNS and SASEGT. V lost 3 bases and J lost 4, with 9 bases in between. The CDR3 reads CASSDEGIYGYTF. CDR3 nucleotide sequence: TGTGCCAGCAGTGATGAGGGGATCTATGGCTACACCTTC.

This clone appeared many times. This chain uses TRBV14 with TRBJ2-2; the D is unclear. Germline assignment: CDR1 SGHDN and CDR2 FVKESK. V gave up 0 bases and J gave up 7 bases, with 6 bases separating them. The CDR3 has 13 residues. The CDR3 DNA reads TGTGCCAGCAGCCAAGATTGGATCGGGGAGCTGTTTTTT. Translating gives CASSQDWIGELFF.